The clone carrying this T cell receptor (beta chain) showed up many times. Its antigen is not identified. The time point denotes: persistent/refractory GD, antithyroid drugs over 5 years with positive TRAb. Extracted RNA from PBMCs served as the source of the TCR library. The guidelines of the American Thyroid Association were the basis for diagnosing Graves' disease. Libraries of TCR beta came from iRepertoire HTBI primers plus Arm-PCR of CDR3 regions. Each CDR3 protein gets one entry after TCRdb re-called the multiplex PCR reads with MiXCR. The sample has around 340,000 distinct CDR3 sequences, roughly 21% seen once. This sample is part of a study of regulatory T cells in long-lasting Graves disease. Study summary: Persistent Graves' disease meant over 5 years of antithyroid drugs with positive TSH receptor antibodies. General observations from the study: TRBV28, TRBJ1-2 and TRBJ2-5 emerged as the favored segments in persistent disease. Thyroid tissue was not studied; only peripheral blood was.

Germline loops: CDR1 SQVTM, CDR2 ANQGSEA. V lost 5 bases and J lost 3, with 17 bases in between. The CDR3 is 14 residues long. The source of this sequence is a female donor with Graves disease. V usage is TRBV29-1 and J usage is TRBJ2-7, with D perhaps TRBD1 (6 bases). The sequenced sample was peripheral blood mononuclear cells (PBMCs), obtained when the disease was refractory, from a patient treated with antithyroid drugs. This chain's CDR3 is CSVRAAGTFYEQYF. The CDR3 bases are TGCAGCGTTAGGGCGGCAGGGACATTCTACGAGCAGTACTTC.